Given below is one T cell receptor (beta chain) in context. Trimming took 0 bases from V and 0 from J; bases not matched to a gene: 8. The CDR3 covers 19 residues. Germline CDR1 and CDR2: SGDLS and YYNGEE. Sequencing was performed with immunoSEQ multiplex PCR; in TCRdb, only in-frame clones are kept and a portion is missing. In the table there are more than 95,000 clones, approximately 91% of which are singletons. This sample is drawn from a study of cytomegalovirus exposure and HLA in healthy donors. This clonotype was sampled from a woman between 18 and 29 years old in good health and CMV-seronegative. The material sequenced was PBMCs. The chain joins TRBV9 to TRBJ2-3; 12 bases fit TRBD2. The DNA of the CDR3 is TGTGCCAGCAGCGTAGACCCTAGCGGGAGGGCCTCTAGCACAGATACGCAGTATTTT. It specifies CASSVDPSGRASSTDTQYF.